This T cell receptor beta chain was retrieved from a study of cytomegalovirus exposure and HLA in healthy donors. Turning to the study itself: Both the approximately 120 validation repertoires and the 500 to 700 first-cohort repertoires used the same platform, as reported by a later analysis.

V was pared by 4 bases and J by 4 bases, with 9 bases of the junction left unmatched. CDR3 length equals 17 residues. Germline CDR1 reads LGHNA; CDR2 reads YNFKEQ. Repertoires were generated with immunoSEQ multiplex PCR, while TCRdb's copy carries only in-frame clones and drops some. The data show roughly 120,000 clones, approximately 87% seen once. Source material: PBMCs. The TCR originated in a woman aged 18 to 35 in good health and CMV-seropositive. The chain recombines TRBV4-2 with TRBJ1-4, with 10 bases that match TRBD1. CDR3 nucleotide sequence: TGTGCCAGCAGCCTAACCGCGGGGACAGGGGTTAATGAAAAACTGTTTTTT. Its protein product is CASSLTAGTGVNEKLFF.